The 30 T cell receptor beta chains given below trace back to one sample, sequenced in a study of T cells in women clearing cervical HPV infection. Repertoires were generated with immunoSEQ multiplex PCR, while TCRdb's copy carries only in-frame clones and drops some. The sample totals about 32,000 clones; its top ten clones hold about 4.4%. The sequenced sample was blood buffy coat. These receptors all come from a woman between 18 and 69 years old with a cervical HPV16 infection that either progressed to CIN3+ or cleared (not recorded which).

A remark on this clone: The read falls 3 residues short of the CDR3 end, and the missing part is taken from the germline J gene. The V gene is TRBV30, the J gene TRBJ2-2; D is possibly TRBD1 (6 bases). V was trimmed by 3 bases and J by 5 bases, leaving 10 bases between them. This CDR3 has 13 residues. The V gene's germline CDR1 is GTSNPN and CDR2 SVGIG (reference sequence). CDR3 DNA, as far as it was read: TGTGCCTGGAGAGTACAGGGAACCGGGGAG. Encoded protein: CAWRVQGTGE. The entire CDR3 sequence reads CAWRVQGTGELFF. Supplemented by reference TRBV30 and TRBJ2-2, the full variable domain reads SQTIHQWPATLVQPVGSPLSLECTVEGTSNPNLYWYRQAAGRGLQLLFYSVGIGQISSEVPQNLSASRPQDRQFILSSKKLLLSDSGFYLCAWRVQGTGELFFGEGSRLTVL.

Concerning this clone: The CDR3 end lies 3 residues beyond the end of the read and is filled in from the germline J gene. The chain links TRBV5-1 to TRBJ2-5; 10 bases are a match to TRBD1. This CDR3 has 14 amino acids. From germline, CDR1 is SGHRS and CDR2 YFSETQ. Trimming took 2 bases from V and 5 from J; bases not matched to a gene: 3. The CDR3 loop reads CASSLDRGLETQYF. CDR3 DNA (partial): TGCGCCAGCAGCTTAGACAGGGGGCTGGAGACC.

Details on this clone: The read ends 3 residues shy of where the CDR3 ends; the end is completed using the germline J gene. The rearrangement joins TRBV5-1 to TRBJ2-3; the D is unclear. V gave up 2 bases and J gave up 2 bases, with 6 bases separating them. CDR3 length equals 13 residues. Germline V gene data show CDR1 as SGHRS and CDR2 as YFSETQ. CDR3 bases read: TGCGCCAGCAGCTTTGGCTCCACAGATACG. It is translated as CASSFGSTDT. The entire CDR3 protein reads CASSFGSTDTQYF.

Notes on this clone: The read terminates 3 residues ahead of where the CDR3 ends, so the germline J gene completes it. V and J are TRBV29-1 and TRBJ1-1, with D uncertain. Trimming left V 5 bases short and J 5 bases short, with 12 bases between. The CDR3 is made up of 12 amino acids. Germline V gene sequence: CDR1 SQVTM, CDR2 ANQGSEA. The CDR3 DNA, read in part, is TGCAGCGTTCTTCGCGGGGTGACTGAA. Translating it yields CSVLRGVTE. In full, the CDR3 is CSVLRGVTEAFF. Combining the CDR3 with reference TRBV29-1 and TRBJ1-1 gives the whole variable domain SAVISQKPSRDICQRGTSLTIQCQVDSQVTMMFWYRQQPGQSLTLIATANQGSEATYESGFVIDKFPISRPNLTFSTLTVSNMSPEDSSIYLCSVLRGVTEAFFGQGTRLTVV.

With respect to this clone: The read terminates 3 residues ahead of where the CDR3 ends, so the germline J gene completes it. The J gene is TRBJ1-2, the V gene TRBV30; possibly TRBD1 for D (5 bases). The V and J ends lost 1 base and 0 bases respectively, with 12 bases between them. The CDR3 spans 15 residues. Germline values: CDR1 GTSNPN, CDR2 SVGIG (reference sequence). The sequenced part of the CDR3 DNA is TGTGCCTGGAGTGAGGGGTTCTGGGCTAACTATGGC. Protein sequence: CAWSEGFWANYG. The CDR3 in full is CAWSEGFWANYGYTF.

Worth noting for this clone: The CDR3 is cut off 3 residues early in the read; its end comes from the germline J gene. The chain employs TRBV5-4 and TRBJ2-1, with D possibly TRBD2 on 5 matching bases. The CDR3 runs to 14 residues. Germline values: CDR1 SGHNT, CDR2 YYREEE (reference sequence). Trimming removed 2 bases at V and 0 bases at J, with 6 bases between. The chain's CDR3 is CASSFAGSYNEQFF. CDR3 DNA (partial): TGTGCCAGCAGCTTCGCGGGCTCCTACAATGAG. Using reference TRBV5-4 and TRBJ2-1 for the parts outside the CDR3, the full variable domain is ETGVTQSPTHLIKTRGQQVTLRCSSQSGHNTVSWYQQALGQGPQFIFQYYREEENGRGNFPPRFSGLQFPNYSSELNVNALELDDSALYLCASSFAGSYNEQFFGPGTRLTVL.

Remarks on this clone: Sequencing ends 3 residues short of the CDR3 end; the germline J gene provides the rest. V gene TRBV2 combines with J gene TRBJ2-5; 7 bases are a match to TRBD2. This CDR3 region has 15 residues. Germline V lookup: CDR1 SNHLY, CDR2 FYNNEI. The junction had 9 bases not matched to a gene; V was cut back by 8 bases and J by 0 bases. CDR3 sequence: CASGGGGAYQETQYF. The part of the CDR3 DNA that was read is TGTGCCAGCGGGGGGGGTGGGGCGTACCAAGAGACC.

To note about this clone: The sequenced fragment ends 3 residues before the CDR3 boundary, so the rest is inferred from the germline J gene. The V gene is TRBV20-1, the J gene TRBJ2-7; maybe TRBD2 (6 bases). V was shortened by 0 bases and J by 3 bases, with 12 bases between the two germline ends. Germline CDR1 and CDR2: DFQATT and SNEGSKA (reference sequence). This CDR3 is 14 amino acids long. The CDR3 loop is CSAREGLAFYEQYF. The DNA read from the CDR3 is TGCAGTGCTAGAGAGGGACTTGCCTTCTACGAG.

In regard to this clone: The CDR3 goes on 3 residues after the read ends, and that part is filled in from the germline J gene. The chain recombines TRBV5-1 with TRBJ2-7; TRBD1 agrees at 8 bases. Germline V gives CDR1 SGHRS, CDR2 YFSETQ. J was trimmed by 3 bases and V by 1 base; bases with no gene match: 0. This CDR3 is built from 13 residues. The CDR3 sequence: CASSLTGGYEQYF. The part of the CDR3 DNA that was read is TGCGCCAGCAGCTTGACAGGGGGCTACGAG.

Points on this clone: The observed sequence ends 3 residues before the CDR3 terminus, with the missing tail filled in from the germline J gene. The V and J genes are TRBV7-7 and TRBJ2-5, with D hard to call. Trimming took off 3 bases at V and 5 bases at J, with 10 bases between the two ends. The CDR3 runs 13 residues. Per the germline V gene, CDR1 is SSHAT and CDR2 is FNYEAQ (reference sequence). CDR3: CASSFIATETQYF. CDR3 DNA, as far as it was read: TGTGCCAGCAGCTTCATAGCTACGGAGACC.

On this clone itself: The read halts 3 residues ahead of the CDR3 end, with the missing end drawn from the germline J gene. This chain uses TRBV11-2 with TRBJ2-3; D is possibly TRBD1 (5 bases). Germline CDR1 and CDR2: SGHAT and FQNNGV. Deletions cut 8 bases from V and 3 bases from J, with 15 bases between. The CDR3 contains 14 residues. The covered CDR3 bases are TGTGCCAGCTGGGGCCTCAGAGCTACAGATACG. It encodes CASWGLRATDT. The full CDR3 protein reads CASWGLRATDTQYF.

For this clone: The CDR3 extends 3 residues past the end of the read, so its final part is completed from the germline J gene. The rearrangement uses TRBV5-6 and TRBJ1-6; D gene uncertain. The CDR3 is 14 amino acids. Trimming left V 2 bases short and J 7 bases short, with 10 bases between. Germline V gene data show CDR1 as SGHDT and CDR2 as YYEEEE. This CDR3 is CASSLVHGNSPLHF. The CDR3 bases that were read are TGTGCCAGCAGCTTAGTGCACGGGAATTCACCC.

The DNA read from the CDR3 is TGTGCCAGCAGCTTTGGGACAGACACCGGGGAG. It yields the protein CASSFGTDTGE. The CDR3 in full is CASSFGTDTGELFF. The chain combines TRBV12-3 or TRBV12-4 with TRBJ2-2; 7 nucleotides agree with TRBD1. From the germline J gene comes the end of the CDR3, since the read stops 3 residues before it. The ends lost 6 bases at V and 3 bases at J; junction bases unmatched: 4. This CDR3 spans 14 amino acids.

With respect to this clone: Sequencing ends 3 residues short of the CDR3 end; the germline J gene provides the rest. This chain connects TRBV5-1 to TRBJ2-4; 9 positions match TRBD1. The CDR3 has 14 amino acids. Germline V gives CDR1 SGHRS, CDR2 YFSETQ. The J segment lost 6 bases and the V segment lost 0 bases, leaving 1 base of the junction unmatched. The part of the CDR3 DNA that was read is TGCGCCAGCAGCTTGGGACAGGGGGTAAACATT. This codes for CASSLGQGVNI. The complete CDR3 sequence is CASSLGQGVNIQYF. The whole variable domain, filled in from reference TRBV5-1 and TRBJ2-4, reads KAGVTQTPRYLIKTRGQQVTLSCSPISGHRSVSWYQQTPGQGLQFLFEYFSETQRNKGNFPGRFSGRQFSNSRSEMNVSTLELGDSALYLCASSLGQGVNIQYFGAGTRLSVL.

Concerning this clone itself: The missing CDR3 end, 3 residues past where the read stops, is filled in from the germline J gene. The chain uses TRBV10-3 and TRBJ2-7; maybe TRBD2 (5 bases). Germline-derived CDR1 and CDR2 are ENHRY and SYGVKD. Trimming left V 1 base short and J 2 bases short, with 6 bases between. The CDR3 has 13 amino acids. The CDR3 reads CAISEFGAYEQYF. The part of the CDR3 DNA that was read is TGTGCCATCAGTGAGTTCGGGGCCTACGAG.

Of note for this clone: Read data end 3 residues before the CDR3 end; the end is taken from the germline J gene. The V gene is TRBV30, the J gene TRBJ1-2, with a possible D match to TRBD1 (6 bases). Germline V gives CDR1 GTSNPN, CDR2 SVGIG (reference sequence). The CDR3 is 10 amino acids. The CDR3 loop is CAGGRADYTF. The covered CDR3 bases are TGTGCCGGGGGCCGAGCGGAC.

This clone ranks as medium-sized in terms of frequency. The CDR3 end lies 3 residues beyond the end of the read and is filled in from the germline J gene. The chain uses TRBV4-2 and TRBJ2-5; 9 bases map to TRBD2. Germline V gene lookup returns CDR1 LGHNA and CDR2 YNFKEQ. This CDR3 region has 18 residues. J was trimmed by 5 bases and V by 0 bases; bases with no gene match: 13. This CDR3 reads CASSQDPLAGQKRETQYF. The CDR3 bases that were read are TGTGCCAGCAGCCAAGACCCCCTAGCGGGACAAAAGAGGGAGACC.

As concerns this clone: Read coverage stops 3 residues before the CDR3 terminus; the germline J gene supplies the remainder. The chain couples TRBV19 to TRBJ1-2; D ambiguous. Germline values: CDR1 LNHDA, CDR2 SQIVND (reference sequence). The CDR3 totals 13 residues. Partial CDR3 DNA: TGTGCCAGTAAGGGCAGGCCCTCCTACGAC. Its protein is CASKGRPSYD. The full-length CDR3 reads as CASKGRPSYDYTF.

In regard to this clone: The CDR3 end lies 3 residues beyond the end of the read and is filled in from the germline J gene. The rearrangement joins TRBV7-3 to TRBJ2-1, with 9 bases that match TRBD2. Germline CDR1 reads SGHTA; CDR2 reads FQGTGA. The length of the CDR3 is 16 residues. Losses at the gene ends were 5 bases for V and 0 bases for J; bases not matched to a gene: 5. The CDR3 DNA, read in part, is TGTGCCAGCAGCGCCTATAGCGGGAGCTCCTACAATGAG. Translating it yields CASSAYSGSSYNE. The full CDR3 protein is CASSAYSGSSYNEQFF.

Comment on this clone: The CDR3 is cut off 3 residues early in the read; its end comes from the germline J gene. V gene TRBV10-3 combines with J gene TRBJ2-2; 9 nucleotides align to TRBD2. Germline V lookup: CDR1 ENHRY, CDR2 SYGVKD. The V gene end was trimmed by 1 base and the J gene end by 5 bases; junction bases not matched to a gene: 5. The CDR3 totals 16 residues. The sequenced part of the CDR3 DNA is TGTGCCATCAGTGAGTTGCGACTAGCGGTTACCGGGGAG. Its protein product is CAISELRLAVTGE. The CDR3 as a whole reads CAISELRLAVTGELFF.

Comments on this clone: The read terminates 3 residues ahead of where the CDR3 ends, so the germline J gene completes it. This chain uses TRBV19 with TRBJ1-3; possible D gene TRBD1, 6 bases. The V end lost 5 bases, the J end lost 0 bases, and 17 bases lay between the germline ends. The CDR3 contains 17 residues. The germline CDR1 and CDR2 sequences are LNHDA and SQIVND (reference sequence). CDR3 loop: CASSPKEGGSSGNTIYF. Incomplete CDR3 DNA: TGTGCCAGTAGTCCCAAAGAGGGGGGGAGCTCTGGAAACACC.

About this clone: Read coverage stops 3 residues before the CDR3 terminus; the germline J gene supplies the remainder. The chain joins TRBV2 to TRBJ1-2; TRBD1 aligns across 10 bases. The junction had 4 bases not matched to a gene; V was cut back by 3 bases and J by 6 bases. Per the germline V gene, CDR1 is SNHLY and CDR2 is FYNNEI. The CDR3 extends over 14 amino acids. CDR3 in amino acids: CASSDRTGGDGYTF. CDR3 DNA (partial): TGTGCCAGCAGTGATAGGACAGGGGGAGATGGC.

Points on this clone: From the germline J gene comes the end of the CDR3, since the read stops 3 residues before it. The chain couples TRBV5-1 to TRBJ2-1; TRBD2 matches 7 bases. Germline-derived CDR1 and CDR2 are SGHRS and YFSETQ. Unmatched junction bases numbered 6, after V lost 0 bases and J lost 9 bases. The CDR3 extends over 14 amino acids. CDR3 DNA (partial): TGCGCCAGCAGCTTGGAAGGCGGGAGAATTGAG. Translated: CASSLEGGRIE. The whole CDR3 sequence reads CASSLEGGRIEQFF.

Concerning this clone: The CDR3 extends 3 residues past the end of the read, so its final part is completed from the germline J gene. J is TRBJ2-3 and V is TRBV2; D perhaps matches TRBD1 (5 bases). Germline CDR1 is SNHLY and CDR2 is FYNNEI. V was pared by 8 bases and J by 2 bases, with 14 bases between. The CDR3 runs to 14 residues. CDR3 DNA, as far as it was read: TGTGCCAGCCTTGCTAGACAGTCCACAGATACG. It translates to CASLARQSTDT. The whole CDR3 region reads CASLARQSTDTQYF. The full variable domain, with the rest looked up from reference TRBV2 and TRBJ2-3, is EPEVTQTPSHQVTQMGQEVILRCVPISNHLYFYWYRQILGQKVEFLVSFYNNEISEKSEIFDDQFSVERPDGSNFTLKIRSTKLEDSAMYFCASLARQSTDTQYFGPGTRLTVL.

In the case of this clone: The DNA ends 3 residues before the CDR3 does, and the rest of the CDR3 is filled in from the germline J gene. The rearrangement joins TRBV5-1 to TRBJ2-2, with TRBD2 identical over 15 bases. The junction had 13 bases not matched to a gene; V was cut back by 4 bases and J by 3 bases. Germline values: CDR1 SGHRS, CDR2 YFSETQ. The CDR3 runs to 20 residues. CDR3 bases read: TGCGCCAGCAGCGCCGAGGGGGGACTAGCGGGAGGAAAGTACACCGGGGAG. It is translated as CASSAEGGLAGGKYTGE. The CDR3 reads in full as CASSAEGGLAGGKYTGELFF.

By frequency, this clone is medium-sized (0.01 to 0.1%). CDR3 bases read: TGTGCCAGCAGCTCGCGTGCACCCCTTGGCGGGGAG. Protein product: CASSSRAPLGGE. The CDR3 reads in full as CASSSRAPLGGELFF. The chain couples TRBV7-2 to TRBJ2-2, with no clear D. From the germline J gene comes the end of the CDR3, since the read stops 3 residues before it. The germline V and J ends were trimmed by 4 bases and 7 bases, with 16 bases remaining between them. Germline values: CDR1 SGHTA, CDR2 FQGNSA. The CDR3 runs 15 residues.

A note on this clone: The read stops 3 residues short of the end of the CDR3; the missing end is completed from the germline J gene. The chain employs TRBV30 and TRBJ1-4, with D unclear. In germline, CDR1 is GTSNPN, CDR2 SVGIG (reference sequence). The CDR3 loop spans 13 amino acids. The CDR3: CAWSVPGGPKLFF. The CDR3 bases that were read are TGTGCCTGGAGTGTACCAGGAGGGCCTAAA.

To note about this clone: The read terminates 3 residues ahead of where the CDR3 ends, so the germline J gene completes it. The genes are TRBV7-2 and TRBJ2-1; D remains ambiguous. Trimming cost V 3 bases and J 6 bases, with 3 bases left between them. Germline V CDR1 and CDR2: SGHTA, FQGNSA. This CDR3 comprises 11 residues. Incomplete CDR3 DNA: TGTGCCAGCAGCTTCAGCAATGAG. Its translation: CASSFSNE. The whole CDR3 protein reads CASSFSNEQFF.

About this clone itself: Sequencing ends 3 residues short of the CDR3 end; the germline J gene provides the rest. The genes are TRBV19 and TRBJ2-2; 11 bases line up with TRBD2. Per germline, CDR1 LNHDA and CDR2 SQIVND (reference sequence). There are 18 residues in the CDR3. V lost 3 bases and J lost 0; bases outside the gene matches: 6. The CDR3 reads CASSIIAGGPSNTGELFF. The sequenced CDR3 bases are TGTGCCAGTAGTATCATAGCGGGGGGGCCTTCGAACACCGGGGAG.

Concerning this clone: The read finishes 3 residues shy of the CDR3 end, and the germline J gene is used to complete it. V is TRBV20-1 and J is TRBJ2-5, with 8 bases lining up with TRBD2. The CDR3 totals 15 residues. The V segment lost 4 bases and the J segment 4 bases; nucleotides outside the gene matches: 11. Per germline, CDR1 DFQATT and CDR2 SNEGSKA (reference sequence). Partial CDR3 DNA: TGCAGTGCTAAGCTCTTTAGCGGGACATCAGAGACC. Its translation is CSAKLFSGTSET. The whole CDR3 region reads CSAKLFSGTSETQYF.